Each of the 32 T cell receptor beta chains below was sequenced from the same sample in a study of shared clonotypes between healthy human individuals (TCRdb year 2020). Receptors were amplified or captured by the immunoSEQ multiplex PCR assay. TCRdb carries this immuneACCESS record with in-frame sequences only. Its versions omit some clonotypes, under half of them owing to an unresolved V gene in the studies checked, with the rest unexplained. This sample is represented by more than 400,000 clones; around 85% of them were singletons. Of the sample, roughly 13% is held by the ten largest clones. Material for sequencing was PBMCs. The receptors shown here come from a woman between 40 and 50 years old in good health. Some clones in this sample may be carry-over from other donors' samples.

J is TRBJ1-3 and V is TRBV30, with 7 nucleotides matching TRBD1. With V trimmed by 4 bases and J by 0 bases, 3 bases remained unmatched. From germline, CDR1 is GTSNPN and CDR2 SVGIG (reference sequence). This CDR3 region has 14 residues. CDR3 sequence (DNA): TGTGCCTGGAACAGGGGCAACTCTGGAAACACCATATATTTT. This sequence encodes CAWNRGNSGNTIYF. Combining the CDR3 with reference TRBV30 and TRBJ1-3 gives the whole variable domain SQTIHQWPATLVQPVGSPLSLECTVEGTSNPNLYWYRQAAGRGLQLLFYSVGIGQISSEVPQNLSASRPQDRQFILSSKKLLLSDSGFYLCAWNRGNSGNTIYFGEGSWLTVV.

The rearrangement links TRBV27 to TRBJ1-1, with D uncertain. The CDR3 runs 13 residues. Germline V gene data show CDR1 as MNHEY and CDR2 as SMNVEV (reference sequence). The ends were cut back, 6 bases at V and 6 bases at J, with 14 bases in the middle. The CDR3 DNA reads TGTGCCAGCAGCTCCTACTGGGAGTCTGAAGCTTTCTTT. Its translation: CASSSYWESEAFF.

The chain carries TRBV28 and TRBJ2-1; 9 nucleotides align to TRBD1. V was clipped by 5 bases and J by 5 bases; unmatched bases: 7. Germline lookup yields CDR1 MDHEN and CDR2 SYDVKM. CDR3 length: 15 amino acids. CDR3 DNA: TGTGCCAGCAGTCCGGGGACAGGGTCGAACAATGAGCAGTTCTTC. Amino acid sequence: CASSPGTGSNNEQFF.

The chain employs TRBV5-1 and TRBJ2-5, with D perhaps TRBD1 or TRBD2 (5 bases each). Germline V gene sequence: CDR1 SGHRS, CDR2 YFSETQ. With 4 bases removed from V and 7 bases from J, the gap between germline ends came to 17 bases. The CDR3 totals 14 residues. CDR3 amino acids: CASSTMADGGTQYF. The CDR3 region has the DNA TGCGCCAGCAGCACAATGGCGGATGGGGGGACCCAGTACTTC.

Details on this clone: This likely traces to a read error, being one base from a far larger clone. CDR3 sequence reads: CASSLGVVYEQYF. The CDR3 DNA reads TGTGCCAGCAGTTTGGGGGTAGTCTACGAGCAGTACTTC. This chain links TRBV28 with TRBJ2-7; D might be TRBD1 or TRBD2, each matching 5 bases. The CDR3 is 13 amino acids. Germline CDR1 MDHEN, CDR2 SYDVKM. The V end was cut by 3 bases, the J end by 3 bases, with 9 bases between. Using reference TRBV28 and TRBJ2-7 for the parts outside the CDR3, the full variable domain is DVKVTQSSRYLVKRTGEKVFLECVQDMDHENMFWYRQDPGLGLRLIYFSYDVKMKEKGDIPEGYSVSREKKERFSLILESASTNQTSMYLCASSLGVVYEQYFGPGTRLTVT.

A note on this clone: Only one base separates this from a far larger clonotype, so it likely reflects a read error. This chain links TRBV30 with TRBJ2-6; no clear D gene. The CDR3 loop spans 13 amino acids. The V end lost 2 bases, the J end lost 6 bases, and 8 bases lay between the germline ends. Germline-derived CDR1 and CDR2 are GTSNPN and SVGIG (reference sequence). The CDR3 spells CAWSFGEANVLTF. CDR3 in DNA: TGTGCCTGGAGTTTTGGTGAGGCCAACGTCCTGACTTTC.

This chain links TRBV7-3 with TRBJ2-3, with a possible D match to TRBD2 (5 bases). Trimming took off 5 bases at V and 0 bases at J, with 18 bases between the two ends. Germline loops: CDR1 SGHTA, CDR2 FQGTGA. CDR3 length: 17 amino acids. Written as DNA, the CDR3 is TGTGCCAGCAGCGACCCGGGAAATCCTAAAAGCACAGATACGCAGTATTTT. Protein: CASSDPGNPKSTDTQYF.

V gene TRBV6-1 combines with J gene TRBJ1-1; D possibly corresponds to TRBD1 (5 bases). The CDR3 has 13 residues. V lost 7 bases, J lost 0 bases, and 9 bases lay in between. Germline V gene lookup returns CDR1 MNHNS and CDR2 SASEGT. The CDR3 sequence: CASKGRLNTEAFF. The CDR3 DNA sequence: TGTGCCAGCAAGGGACGGCTGAACACTGAAGCTTTCTTT.

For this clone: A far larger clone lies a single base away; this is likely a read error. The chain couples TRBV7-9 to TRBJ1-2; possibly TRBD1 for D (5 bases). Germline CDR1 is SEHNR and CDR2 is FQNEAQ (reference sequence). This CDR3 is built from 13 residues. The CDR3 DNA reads TGTGCCAGCAGCTTTTTCCAGGGATATGGCTACATCTTC. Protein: CASSFFQGYGYIF.

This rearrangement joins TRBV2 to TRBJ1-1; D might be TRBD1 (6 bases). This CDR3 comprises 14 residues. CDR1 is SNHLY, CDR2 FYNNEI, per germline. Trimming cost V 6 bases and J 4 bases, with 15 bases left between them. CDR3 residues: CASRVGQRGTEAFF. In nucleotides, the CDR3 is TGTGCCAGCAGGGTAGGACAGCGAGGCACTGAAGCTTTCTTT.

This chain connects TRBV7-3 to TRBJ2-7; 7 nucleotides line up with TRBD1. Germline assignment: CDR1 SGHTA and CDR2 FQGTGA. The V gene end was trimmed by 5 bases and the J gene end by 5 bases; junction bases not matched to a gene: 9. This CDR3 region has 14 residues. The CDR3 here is CASSPTGRGNEQYF. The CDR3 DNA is TGTGCCAGCAGCCCGACAGGGAGAGGGAACGAGCAGTACTTC. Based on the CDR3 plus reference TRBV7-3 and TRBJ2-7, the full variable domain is GAGVSQTPSNKVTEKGKYVELRCDPISGHTALYWYRQSLGQGPEFLIYFQGTGAADDSGLPNDRFFAVRPEGSVSTLKIQRTERGDSAVYLCASSPTGRGNEQYFGPGTRLTVT.

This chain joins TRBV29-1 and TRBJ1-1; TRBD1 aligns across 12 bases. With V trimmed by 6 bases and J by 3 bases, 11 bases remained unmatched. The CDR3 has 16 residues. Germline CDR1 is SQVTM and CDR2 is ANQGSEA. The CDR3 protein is CSVRPGTGGGHTEAFF. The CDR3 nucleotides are TGCAGCGTCCGACCCGGGACAGGGGGCGGCCACACTGAAGCTTTCTTT.

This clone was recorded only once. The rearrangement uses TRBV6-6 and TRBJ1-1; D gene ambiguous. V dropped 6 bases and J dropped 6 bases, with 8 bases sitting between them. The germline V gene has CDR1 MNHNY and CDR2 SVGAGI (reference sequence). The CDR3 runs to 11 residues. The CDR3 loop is CASSNSAEAFF. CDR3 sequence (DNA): TGTGCCAGCAGCAACAGCGCTGAAGCTTTCTTT.

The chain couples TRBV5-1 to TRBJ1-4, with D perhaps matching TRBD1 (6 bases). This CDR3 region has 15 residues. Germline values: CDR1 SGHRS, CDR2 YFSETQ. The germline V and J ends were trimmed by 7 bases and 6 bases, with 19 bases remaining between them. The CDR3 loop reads CASSRSGGTDEKLFF. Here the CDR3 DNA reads TGCGCCAGCTCGCGGTCCGGGGGCACCGATGAAAAACTGTTTTTT.

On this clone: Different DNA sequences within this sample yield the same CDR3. This CDR3 reads CASSLTLGDTEAFF. Here the CDR3 DNA reads TGCGCCAGCAGCTTGACCCTCGGAGACACTGAAGCTTTCTTT. This chain connects TRBV5-1 to TRBJ1-1; D unresolved. V lost 1 base and J lost 3, with 10 bases in between. This CDR3 is built from 14 residues. Per germline, CDR1 SGHRS and CDR2 YFSETQ.

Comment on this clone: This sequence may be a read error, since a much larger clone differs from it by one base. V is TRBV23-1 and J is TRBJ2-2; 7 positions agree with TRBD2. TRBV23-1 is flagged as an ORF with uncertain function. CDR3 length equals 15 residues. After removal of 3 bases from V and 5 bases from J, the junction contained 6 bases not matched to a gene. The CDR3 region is CASSQPRGGTGELFF. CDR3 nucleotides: TGCGCCAGCAGTCAGCCACGGGGAGGGACCGGGGAGCTGTTTTTT.

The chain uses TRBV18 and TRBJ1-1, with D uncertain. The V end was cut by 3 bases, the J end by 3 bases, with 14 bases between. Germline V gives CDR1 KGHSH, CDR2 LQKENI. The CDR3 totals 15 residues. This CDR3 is CASSPQVGHDTEAFF. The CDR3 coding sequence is TGTGCCAGCTCACCCCAAGTCGGTCACGACACTGAAGCTTTCTTT.

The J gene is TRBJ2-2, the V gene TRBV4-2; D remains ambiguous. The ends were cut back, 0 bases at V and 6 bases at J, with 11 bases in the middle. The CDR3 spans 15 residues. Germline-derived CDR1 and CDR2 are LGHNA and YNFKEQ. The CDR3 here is CASSQDSLKSGELFF. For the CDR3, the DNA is TGTGCCAGCAGCCAAGACAGTTTGAAATCCGGGGAGCTGTTTTTT.

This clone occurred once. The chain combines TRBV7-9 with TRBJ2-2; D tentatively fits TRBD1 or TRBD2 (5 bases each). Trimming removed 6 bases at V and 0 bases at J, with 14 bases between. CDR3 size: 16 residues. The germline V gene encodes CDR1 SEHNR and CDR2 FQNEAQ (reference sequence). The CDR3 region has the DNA TGTGCCAGCAGTCTACTAGGGGCAGCGAACACCGGGGAGCTGTTTTTT. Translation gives CASSLLGAANTGELFF.

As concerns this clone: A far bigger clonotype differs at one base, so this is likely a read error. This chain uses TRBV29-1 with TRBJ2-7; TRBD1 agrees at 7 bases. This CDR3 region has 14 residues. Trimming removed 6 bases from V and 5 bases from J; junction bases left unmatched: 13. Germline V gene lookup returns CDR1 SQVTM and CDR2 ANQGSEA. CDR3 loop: CSVQIPGQSHEQYF. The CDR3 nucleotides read TGCAGCGTCCAAATACCGGGACAGAGTCACGAGCAGTACTTC.

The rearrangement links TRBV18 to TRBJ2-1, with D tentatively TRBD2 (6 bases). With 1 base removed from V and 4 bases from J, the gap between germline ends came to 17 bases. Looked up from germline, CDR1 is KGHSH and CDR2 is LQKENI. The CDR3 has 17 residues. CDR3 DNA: TGTGCCAGCTCACCACTGCGCGAGGGAGGTCCGTACAATGAGCAGTTCTTC. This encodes CASSPLREGGPYNEQFF.

Here the CDR3 DNA reads TGTGCCAGCACCCCGAGGGGAGGGCTGGGCGGGGAGCTGTTTTTT. Protein: CASTPRGGLGGELFF. V and J are TRBV11-2 and TRBJ2-2; 7 nucleotides align to TRBD2. CDR1 is SGHAT, CDR2 FQNNGV, per germline. This CDR3 is 15 amino acids long. V lost 7 bases, J lost 7 bases, and 12 bases stayed unmatched.

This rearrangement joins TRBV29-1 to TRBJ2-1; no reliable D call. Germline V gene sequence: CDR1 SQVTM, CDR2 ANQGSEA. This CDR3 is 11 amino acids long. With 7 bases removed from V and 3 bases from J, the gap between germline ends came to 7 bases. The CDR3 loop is CSGKGYNEQFF. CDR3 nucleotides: TGCAGCGGGAAGGGCTACAATGAGCAGTTCTTC.

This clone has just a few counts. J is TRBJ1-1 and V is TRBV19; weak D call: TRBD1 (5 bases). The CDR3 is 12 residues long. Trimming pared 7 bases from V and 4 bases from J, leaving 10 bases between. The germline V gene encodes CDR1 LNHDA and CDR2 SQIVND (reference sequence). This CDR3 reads CASKGLSTEAFF. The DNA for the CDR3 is TGTGCCAGTAAGGGGCTCAGCACTGAAGCTTTCTTT. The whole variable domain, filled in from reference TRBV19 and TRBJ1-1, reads DGGITQSPKYLFRKEGQNVTLSCEQNLNHDAMYWYRQDPGQGLRLIYYSQIVNDFQKGDIAEGYSVSREKKESFPLTVTSAQKNPTAFYLCASKGLSTEAFFGQGTRLTVV.

CDR3 sequence: CSVGGRQGADTEAFF. CDR3 bases: TGCAGCGTTGGGGGCAGACAGGGGGCGGACACTGAAGCTTTCTTT. The chain combines TRBV29-1 with TRBJ1-1; 10 nucleotides agree with TRBD1. The CDR3 spans 15 residues. Looked up from germline, CDR1 is SQVTM and CDR2 is ANQGSEA. J lost 3 bases, V lost 4 bases, and 8 bases had no gene match.

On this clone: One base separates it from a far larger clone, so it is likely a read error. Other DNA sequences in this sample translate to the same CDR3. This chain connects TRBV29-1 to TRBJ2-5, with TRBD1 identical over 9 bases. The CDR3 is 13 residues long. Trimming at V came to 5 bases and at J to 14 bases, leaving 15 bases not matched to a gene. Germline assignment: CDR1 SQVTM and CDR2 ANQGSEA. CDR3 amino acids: CSVRTGVTYEQYF. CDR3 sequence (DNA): TGCAGCGTTAGGACAGGGGTGACCTACGAGCAATACTTC.

The CDR3 here is CASSIGAGGLYGYTF. For the CDR3, the DNA is TGTGCCAGTAGTATTGGGGCTGGCGGACTCTATGGCTACACCTTC. The chain recombines TRBV19 with TRBJ1-2; a weak D match, TRBD1 (5 bases). Germline CDR1 and CDR2: LNHDA and SQIVND (reference sequence). The CDR3 is made up of 15 amino acids. The germline V and J ends were trimmed by 3 bases and 4 bases, with 15 bases remaining between them.

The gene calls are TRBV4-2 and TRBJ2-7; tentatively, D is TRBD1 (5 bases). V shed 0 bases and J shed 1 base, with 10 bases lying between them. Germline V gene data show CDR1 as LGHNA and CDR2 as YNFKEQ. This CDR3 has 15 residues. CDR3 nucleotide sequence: TGTGCCAGCAGCCAAGATCGACAGCCTTCCTACGAGCAGTACTTC. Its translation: CASSQDRQPSYEQYF.

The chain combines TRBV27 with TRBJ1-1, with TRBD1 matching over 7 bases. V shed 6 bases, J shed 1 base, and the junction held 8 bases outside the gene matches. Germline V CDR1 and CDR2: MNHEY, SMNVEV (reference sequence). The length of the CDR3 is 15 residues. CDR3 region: CASREWRQGNTEAFF. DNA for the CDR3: TGTGCCAGCAGAGAATGGAGACAGGGGAACACTGAAGCTTTCTTT.

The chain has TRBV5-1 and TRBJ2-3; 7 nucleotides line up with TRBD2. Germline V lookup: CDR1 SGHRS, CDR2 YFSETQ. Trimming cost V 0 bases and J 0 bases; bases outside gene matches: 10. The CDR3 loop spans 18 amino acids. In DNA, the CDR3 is TGCGCCAGCAGCTTGGTGTCTAGCGGAGGATATAGCACAGATACGCAGTATTTT. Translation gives CASSLVSSGGYSTDTQYF.

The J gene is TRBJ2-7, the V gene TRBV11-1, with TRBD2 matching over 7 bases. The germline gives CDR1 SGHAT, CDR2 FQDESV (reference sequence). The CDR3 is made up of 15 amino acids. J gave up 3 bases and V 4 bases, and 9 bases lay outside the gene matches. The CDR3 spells CASSWRRELHYEQYF. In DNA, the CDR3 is TGTGCCAGCAGCTGGAGGCGGGAGCTACACTACGAGCAGTACTTC.

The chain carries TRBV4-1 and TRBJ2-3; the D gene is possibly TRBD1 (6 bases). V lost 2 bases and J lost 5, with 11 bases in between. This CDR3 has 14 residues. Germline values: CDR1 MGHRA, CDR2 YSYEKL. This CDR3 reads CASSQPTGLDTQYF. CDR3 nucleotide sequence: TGCGCCAGCAGCCAACCGACAGGTCTAGATACGCAGTATTTT.